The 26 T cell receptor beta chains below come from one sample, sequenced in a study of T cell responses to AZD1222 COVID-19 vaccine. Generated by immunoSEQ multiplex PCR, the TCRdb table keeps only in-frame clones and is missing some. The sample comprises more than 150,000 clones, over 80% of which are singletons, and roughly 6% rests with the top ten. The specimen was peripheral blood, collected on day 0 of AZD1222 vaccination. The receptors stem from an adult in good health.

The CDR3 DNA is TGTGCCAGTTCTATATCGGACAGGGGGCATGGCTACACCTTC. Protein product: CASSISDRGHGYTF. The chain has TRBV19 and TRBJ1-2; 11 bases align to TRBD1. The trim removed 8 bases at V and 6 bases at J, leaving 8 bases unmatched. CDR1 LNHDA and CDR2 SQIVND come from the germline V gene (reference sequence). The CDR3 covers 14 residues.

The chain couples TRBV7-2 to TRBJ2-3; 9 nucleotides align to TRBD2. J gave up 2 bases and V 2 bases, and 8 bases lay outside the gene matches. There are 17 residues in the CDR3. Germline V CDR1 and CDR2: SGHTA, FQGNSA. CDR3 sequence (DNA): TGTGCCAGCAGCTTATGGGGACTAGCCTCCCCCACAGATACGCAGTATTTT. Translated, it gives CASSLWGLASPTDTQYF.

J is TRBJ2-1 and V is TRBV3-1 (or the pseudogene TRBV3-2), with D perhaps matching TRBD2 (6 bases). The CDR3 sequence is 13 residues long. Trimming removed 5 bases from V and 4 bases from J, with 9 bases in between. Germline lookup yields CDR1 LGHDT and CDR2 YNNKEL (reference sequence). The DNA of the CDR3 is TGTGCCAGCAGCGAGGGACTTTACAATGAGCAGTTCTTC. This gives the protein CASSEGLYNEQFF.

The CDR3 DNA sequence: TGTGCCAGCAGCGCGCCAAGCGGGGCCCCCCCAGATACGCAGTATTTT. Protein sequence: CASSAPSGAPPDTQYF. The rearrangement links TRBV28 to TRBJ2-3; 7 positions agree with TRBD2. This CDR3 region has 16 residues. CDR1 and CDR2 (germline): MDHEN, SYDVKM. V lost 6 bases, J lost 4 bases, and 13 bases stayed unmatched.

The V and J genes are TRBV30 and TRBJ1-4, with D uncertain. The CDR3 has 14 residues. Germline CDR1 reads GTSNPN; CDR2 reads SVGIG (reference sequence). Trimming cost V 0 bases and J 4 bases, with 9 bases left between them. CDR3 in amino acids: CAWSVVGLNEKLFF. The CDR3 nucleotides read TGTGCCTGGAGTGTAGTGGGTCTTAATGAAAAACTGTTTTTT.

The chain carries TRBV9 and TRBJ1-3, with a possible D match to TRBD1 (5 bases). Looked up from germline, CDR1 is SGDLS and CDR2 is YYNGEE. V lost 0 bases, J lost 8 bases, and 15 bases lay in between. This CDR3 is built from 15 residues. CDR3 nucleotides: TGTGCCAGCAGCGTAGTTGTTAGAGGGGCCTACACCATATATTTT. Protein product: CASSVVVRGAYTIYF.

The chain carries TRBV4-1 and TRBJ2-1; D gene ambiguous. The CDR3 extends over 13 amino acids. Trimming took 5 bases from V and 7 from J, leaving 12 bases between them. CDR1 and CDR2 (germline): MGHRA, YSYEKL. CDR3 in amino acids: CASSYSAVNEQFF. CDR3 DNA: TGCGCCAGCAGCTATTCTGCCGTGAATGAGCAGTTCTTC.

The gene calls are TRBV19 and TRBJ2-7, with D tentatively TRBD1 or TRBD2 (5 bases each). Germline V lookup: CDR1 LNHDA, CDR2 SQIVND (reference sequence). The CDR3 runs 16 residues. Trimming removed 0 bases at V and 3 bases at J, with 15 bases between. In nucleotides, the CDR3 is TGTGCCAGTAGTATAGAATTGGGGACGGTTGGCTACGAGCAGTACTTC. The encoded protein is CASSIELGTVGYEQYF.

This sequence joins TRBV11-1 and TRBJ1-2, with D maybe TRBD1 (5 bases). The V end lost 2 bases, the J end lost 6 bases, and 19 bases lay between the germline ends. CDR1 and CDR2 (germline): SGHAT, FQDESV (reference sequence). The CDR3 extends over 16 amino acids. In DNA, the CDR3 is TGTGCCAGCAGCTTACCCCGGGTCCCCCCGGGGCATGGCTACACCTTC. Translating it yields CASSLPRVPPGHGYTF.

In DNA, the CDR3 is TGTGCCAGCAGTGCCCAGGGACAGGGGCCGACCTATGGCTACACCTTC. Protein product: CASSAQGQGPTYGYTF. V usage is TRBV28 and J usage is TRBJ1-2; 10 bases fit TRBD1. From germline, CDR1 is MDHEN and CDR2 SYDVKM. This CDR3 region has 16 residues. Unmatched junction bases numbered 10, after V lost 5 bases and J lost 4 bases.

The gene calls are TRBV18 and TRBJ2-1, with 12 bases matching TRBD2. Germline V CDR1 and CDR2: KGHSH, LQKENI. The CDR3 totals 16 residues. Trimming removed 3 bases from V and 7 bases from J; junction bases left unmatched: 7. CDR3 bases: TGTGCCAGCTCACCTCCGGGACTAGCGGGTGGTAATGAGCAGTTCTTC. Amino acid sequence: CASSPPGLAGGNEQFF.

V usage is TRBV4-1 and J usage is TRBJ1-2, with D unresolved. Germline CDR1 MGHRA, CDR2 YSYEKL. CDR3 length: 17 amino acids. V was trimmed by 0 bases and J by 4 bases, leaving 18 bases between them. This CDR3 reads CASSQEEDSRVGYGYTF. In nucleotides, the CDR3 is TGCGCCAGCAGCCAAGAAGAGGATAGTAGGGTAGGCTATGGCTACACCTTC.

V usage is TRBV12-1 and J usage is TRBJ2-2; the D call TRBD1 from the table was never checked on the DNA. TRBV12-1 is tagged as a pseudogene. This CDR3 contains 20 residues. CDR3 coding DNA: TGTGCCAGCAGGGACAGGGGATGTAGGCAAGGGGACTGTAACACCGGGGAGCTGTTTTTT. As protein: CASRDRGCRQGDCNTGELFF.

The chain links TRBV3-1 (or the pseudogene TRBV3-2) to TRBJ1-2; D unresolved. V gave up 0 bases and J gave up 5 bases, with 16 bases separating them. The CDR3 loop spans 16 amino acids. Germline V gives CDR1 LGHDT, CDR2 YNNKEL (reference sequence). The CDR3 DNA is TGTGCCAGCAGCCAAGATGTAGCCCCTGATTATTATGGCTACACCTTC. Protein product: CASSQDVAPDYYGYTF.

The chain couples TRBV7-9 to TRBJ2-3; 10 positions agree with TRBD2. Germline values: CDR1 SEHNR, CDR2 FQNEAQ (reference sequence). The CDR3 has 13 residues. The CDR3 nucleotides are TGTGCTGTAGCGGGAGGTAGCACAGATACGCAGTATTTT. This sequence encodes CAVAGGSTDTQYF.

Here the CDR3 DNA reads TGTGCCAGCAGTCAACAGGGTTTTCTGCCCCAGCATTTT. Translating gives CASSQQGFLPQHF. V is TRBV12-3 or TRBV12-4 and J is TRBJ1-5; D might be TRBD1 (6 bases). CDR3 length: 13 residues. Trimming pared 5 bases from V and 9 bases from J, leaving 14 bases between.

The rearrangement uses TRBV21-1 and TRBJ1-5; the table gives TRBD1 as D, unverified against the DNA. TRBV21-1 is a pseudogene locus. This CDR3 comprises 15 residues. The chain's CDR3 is CASSVQDRGSQPQHF. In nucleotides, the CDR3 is TGTGCCAGCAGCGTGCAAGACAGGGGGAGTCAGCCCCAGCATTTT.

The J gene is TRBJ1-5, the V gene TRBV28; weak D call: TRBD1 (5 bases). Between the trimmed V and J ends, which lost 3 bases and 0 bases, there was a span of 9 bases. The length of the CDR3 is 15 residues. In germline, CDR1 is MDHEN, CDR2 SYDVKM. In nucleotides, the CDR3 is TGTGCCAGCAGTTTGGCAGGGTATAGCAATCAGCCCCAGCATTTT. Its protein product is CASSLAGYSNQPQHF.

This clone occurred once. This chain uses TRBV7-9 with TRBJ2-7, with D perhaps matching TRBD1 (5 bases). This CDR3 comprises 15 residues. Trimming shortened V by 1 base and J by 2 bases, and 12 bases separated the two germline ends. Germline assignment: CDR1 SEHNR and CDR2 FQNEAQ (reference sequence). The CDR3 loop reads CASSLGSPGTYEQYF. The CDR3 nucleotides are TGTGCCAGCAGCTTAGGTTCGCCAGGGACCTACGAGCAGTACTTC. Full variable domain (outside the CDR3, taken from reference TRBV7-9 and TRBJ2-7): DTGVSQNPRHKITKRGQNVTFRCDPISEHNRLYWYRQTLGQGPEFLTYFQNEAQLEKSRLLSDRFSAERPKGSFSTLEIQRTEQGDSAMYLCASSLGSPGTYEQYFGPGTRLTVT.

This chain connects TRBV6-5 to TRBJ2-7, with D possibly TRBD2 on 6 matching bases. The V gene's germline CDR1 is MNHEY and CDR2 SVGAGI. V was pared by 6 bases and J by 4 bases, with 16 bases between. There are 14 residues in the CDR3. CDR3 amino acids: CASRPIGAGYEQYF. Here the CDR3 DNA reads TGTGCCAGCAGGCCCATCGGGGCGGGGTACGAGCAGTACTTC.

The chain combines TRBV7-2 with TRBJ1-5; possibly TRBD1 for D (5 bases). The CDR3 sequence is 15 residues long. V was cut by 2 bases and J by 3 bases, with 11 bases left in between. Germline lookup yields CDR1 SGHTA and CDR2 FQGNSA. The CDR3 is CASSLSQGINQPQHF. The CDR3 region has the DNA TGTGCCAGCAGCTTATCGCAGGGTATCAATCAGCCCCAGCATTTT.

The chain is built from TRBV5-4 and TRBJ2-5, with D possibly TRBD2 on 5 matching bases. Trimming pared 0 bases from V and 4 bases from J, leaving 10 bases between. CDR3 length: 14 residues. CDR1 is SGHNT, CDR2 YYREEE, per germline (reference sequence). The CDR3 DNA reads TGTGCCAGCAGCTTGGTCCGGGAAGGAGAGACCCAGTACTTC. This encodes CASSLVREGETQYF.

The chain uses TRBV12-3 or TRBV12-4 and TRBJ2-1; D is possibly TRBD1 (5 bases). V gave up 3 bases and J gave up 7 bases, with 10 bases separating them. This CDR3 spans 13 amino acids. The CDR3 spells CASSFRVGNEQFF. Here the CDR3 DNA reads TGTGCCAGCAGTTTCAGGGTGGGGAATGAGCAGTTCTTC.

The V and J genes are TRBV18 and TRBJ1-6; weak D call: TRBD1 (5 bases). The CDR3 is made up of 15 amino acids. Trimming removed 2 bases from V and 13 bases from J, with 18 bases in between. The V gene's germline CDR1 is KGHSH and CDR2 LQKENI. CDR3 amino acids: CASSPDQTVASPLHF. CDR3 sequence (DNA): TGTGCCAGCTCACCAGATCAGACAGTCGCTTCGCCCCTCCACTTT.

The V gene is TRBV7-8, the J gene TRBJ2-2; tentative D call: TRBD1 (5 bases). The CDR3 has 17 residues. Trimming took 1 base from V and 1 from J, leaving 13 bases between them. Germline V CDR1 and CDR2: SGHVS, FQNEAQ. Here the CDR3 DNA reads TGTGCCAGCAGCTTAGGTTTTAGACAGCAGAACACCGGGGAGCTGTTTTTT. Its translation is CASSLGFRQQNTGELFF. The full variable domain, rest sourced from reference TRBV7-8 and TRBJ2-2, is GAGVSQSPRYKVAKRGQDVALRCDPISGHVSLFWYQQALGQGPEFLTYFQNEAQLDKSGLPSDRFFAERPEGSVSTLKIQRTQQEDSAVYLCASSLGFRQQNTGELFFGEGSRLTVL.

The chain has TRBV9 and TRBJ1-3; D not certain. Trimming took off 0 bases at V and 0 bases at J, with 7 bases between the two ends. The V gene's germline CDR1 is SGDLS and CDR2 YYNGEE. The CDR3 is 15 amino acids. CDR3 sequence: CASSVETGSGNTIYF. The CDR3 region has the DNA TGTGCCAGCAGCGTAGAGACGGGCTCTGGAAACACCATATATTTT. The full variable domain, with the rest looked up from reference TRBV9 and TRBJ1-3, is DSGVTQTPKHLITATGQRVTLRCSPRSGDLSVYWYQQSLDQGLQFLIQYYNGEERAKGNILERFSAQQFPDLHSELNLSSLELGDSALYFCASSVETGSGNTIYFGEGSWLTVV.